One sample yielded the 16 T cell receptor beta chains listed below, sequenced in a study of T cells expressing NK-cell markers. TCRdb reprocessed the 5' RACE reads and keeps a single row for each CDR3 protein, giving no DNA. The table lists roughly 350,000 distinct CDR3 sequences, with about 5.2% in the top ten. Material: blood T cells: a sorted CD56 or NKG2C T cell subset, CD4+ or CD8+ T cells, or bulk PBMC T cells (not recorded which). The source of these receptors is a man aged 18 to 69 in good health.

The chain is built from TRBV11-1 and TRBJ2-7. The CDR3 length is 12 residues. Germline CDR1 and CDR2: SGHAT and FQDESV (reference sequence). The CDR3 sequence is CASSPVDREQYF.

The V gene is TRBV5-6, the J gene TRBJ2-6; TCRdb selects TRBD1, and the lack of DNA leaves this call unchecked. CDR3 length equals 19 residues. From germline, CDR1 is SGHDT and CDR2 YYEEEE. CDR3 sequence reads: CASSPKDRGHLTGANVLTF.

The rearrangement links TRBV20-1 to TRBJ1-1; TCRdb gives TRBD1 as the D gene, but with no DNA this cannot be confirmed. The germline V gene has CDR1 DFQATT and CDR2 SNEGSKA (reference sequence). The CDR3 consists of 12 residues. This chain's CDR3 is CSANRGNTEAFF.

V gene TRBV9 combines with J gene TRBJ2-5; as DNA is missing, the TRBD1 call by TCRdb cannot be tested. Germline V CDR1 and CDR2: SGDLS, YYNGEE. This CDR3 comprises 17 residues. This CDR3 reads CASSAAGGFTYQETQYF. Looking up the rest from reference TRBV9 and TRBJ2-5 gives the full variable domain: DSGVTQTPKHLITATGQRVTLRCSPRSGDLSVYWYQQSLDQGLQFLIQYYNGEERAKGNILERFSAQQFPDLHSELNLSSLELGDSALYFCASSAAGGFTYQETQYFGPGTRLLVL.

The gene calls are TRBV9 and TRBJ2-1. The CDR3 totals 12 residues. Germline V gene data show CDR1 as SGDLS and CDR2 as YYNGEE. The CDR3 here is CASLLRPNEQFF.

The rearrangement joins TRBV28 to TRBJ2-7; TCRdb's D call, TRBD2, is unchecked because there is no DNA. The CDR3 contains 14 residues. Per germline, CDR1 MDHEN and CDR2 SYDVKM. The CDR3 protein is CASSSALRSYEQYF.

The J gene is TRBJ1-2, the V gene TRBV5-1; lacking DNA, the TRBD1 call made by TCRdb goes unchecked. The length of the CDR3 is 13 residues. The germline CDR1 and CDR2 sequences are SGHRS and YFSETQ. The CDR3 here is CASSLEGGYGYTF.

The chain is built from TRBV9 and TRBJ2-3; without DNA, the TCRdb call of TRBD1 cannot be checked. The CDR3 contains 16 residues. The germline CDR1 and CDR2 sequences are SGDLS and YYNGEE. This CDR3 is CASSVGGSAYTDTQYF.

The chain joins TRBV7-8 to TRBJ2-5; TCRdb reports TRBD1, a call that lacks DNA to check it against. The CDR3 covers 16 residues. The germline CDR1 and CDR2 sequences are SGHVS and FQNEAQ. CDR3 residues: CASSSGAGAGGETQYF.

The gene calls are TRBV18 and TRBJ2-1; the TRBD2 assignment by TCRdb is unverifiable without DNA. Germline loops: CDR1 KGHSH, CDR2 LQKENI. The CDR3 is 16 residues long. The CDR3 protein is CASSRLAGDSYNEQFF.

V gene TRBV2 combines with J gene TRBJ1-5; lacking DNA, the TRBD1 call made by TCRdb goes unchecked. Per germline, CDR1 SNHLY and CDR2 FYNNEI. The CDR3 extends over 15 amino acids. CDR3 sequence reads: CASRDDSIGNQPQHF.

The rearrangement uses TRBV7-9 and TRBJ2-1; TCRdb calls TRBD1, which cannot be checked without DNA. The CDR3 totals 17 residues. Germline V gene lookup returns CDR1 SEHNR and CDR2 FQNEAQ (reference sequence). CDR3 sequence: CASSRGRGLSSYNEQFF. The full variable domain, its missing parts supplied by reference TRBV7-9 and TRBJ2-1, is DTGVSQNPRHKITKRGQNVTFRCDPISEHNRLYWYRQTLGQGPEFLTYFQNEAQLEKSRLLSDRFSAERPKGSFSTLEIQRTEQGDSAMYLCASSRGRGLSSYNEQFFGPGTRLTVL.

The gene calls are TRBV7-8 and TRBJ1-1. Germline V gene lookup returns CDR1 SGHVS and CDR2 FQNEAQ. CDR3 length: 15 residues. The CDR3: CASSPSGRPNTEAFF.

This chain links TRBV7-6 with TRBJ2-1; TCRdb's D call, TRBD2, is unchecked because there is no DNA. This CDR3 has 14 amino acids. CDR1 is SGHVS and CDR2 is FNYEAQ in the germline V gene. This CDR3 is CASSPGTGLSEQFF.

This chain connects TRBV7-2 to TRBJ1-4; TCRdb proposes TRBD1, but this gene call is untestable without DNA. CDR3 size: 15 residues. Germline CDR1 SGHTA, CDR2 FQGNSA. CDR3 residues: CASSSNRGPNEKLFF.

The chain has TRBV4-1 and TRBJ1-6. This CDR3 has 15 residues. Germline CDR1 and CDR2: MGHRA and YSYEKL. The CDR3 sequence: CASSQVPQSNSPLHF.